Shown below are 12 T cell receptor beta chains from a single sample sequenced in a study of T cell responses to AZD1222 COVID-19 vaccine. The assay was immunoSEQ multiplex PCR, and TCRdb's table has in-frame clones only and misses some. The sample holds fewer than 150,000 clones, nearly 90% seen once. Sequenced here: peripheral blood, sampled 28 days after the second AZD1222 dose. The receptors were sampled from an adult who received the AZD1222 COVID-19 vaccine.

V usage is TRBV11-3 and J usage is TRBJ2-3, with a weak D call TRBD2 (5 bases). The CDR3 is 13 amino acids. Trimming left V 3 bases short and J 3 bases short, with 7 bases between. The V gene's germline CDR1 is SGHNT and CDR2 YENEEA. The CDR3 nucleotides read TGTGCCAGCAGCTTTTCGGGAACAGATACGCAGTATTTT. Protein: CASSFSGTDTQYF.

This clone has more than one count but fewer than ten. The CDR3 loop is CASSLFGDEQYF. CDR3 bases: TGTGCCAGCAGCTTATTCGGGGACGAGCAGTACTTC. The rearrangement joins TRBV13 to TRBJ2-7, with D perhaps TRBD2 (5 bases). Germline V gene lookup returns CDR1 PRHDT and CDR2 FYEKMQ (reference sequence). The ends were cut back, 2 bases at V and 5 bases at J, with 7 bases in the middle. This CDR3 is built from 12 residues.

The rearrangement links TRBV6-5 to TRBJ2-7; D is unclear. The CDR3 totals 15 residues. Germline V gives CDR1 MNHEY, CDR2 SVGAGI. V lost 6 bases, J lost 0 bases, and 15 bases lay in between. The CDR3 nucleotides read TGTGCCAGCAGGTCTAGGCCGACGGTCTCCTACGAGCAGTACTTC. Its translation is CASRSRPTVSYEQYF.

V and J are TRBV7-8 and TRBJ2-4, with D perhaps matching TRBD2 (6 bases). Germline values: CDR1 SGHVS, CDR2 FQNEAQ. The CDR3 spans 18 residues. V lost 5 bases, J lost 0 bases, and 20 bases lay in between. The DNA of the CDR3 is TGTGCCAGCAGCCCGGGACTTCTGATATCCCTAGCCAAAAACATTCAGTACTTC. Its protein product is CASSPGLLISLAKNIQYF.

The CDR3 spells CASSVVPLYNEQFF. CDR3 coding DNA: TGTGCCAGCAGCGTAGTCCCCTTATACAATGAGCAGTTCTTC. The rearrangement joins TRBV9 to TRBJ2-1; D is unclear. Trimming left V 0 bases short and J 4 bases short, with 8 bases between. The CDR3 spans 14 residues. The germline gives CDR1 SGDLS, CDR2 YYNGEE.

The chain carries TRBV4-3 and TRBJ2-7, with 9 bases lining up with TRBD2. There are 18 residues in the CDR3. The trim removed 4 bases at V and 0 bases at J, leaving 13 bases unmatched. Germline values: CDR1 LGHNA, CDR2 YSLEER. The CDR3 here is CASSRAIAGALSSYEQYF. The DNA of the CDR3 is TGCGCCAGCAGCCGGGCAATAGCGGGGGCCCTAAGCTCCTACGAGCAGTACTTC.

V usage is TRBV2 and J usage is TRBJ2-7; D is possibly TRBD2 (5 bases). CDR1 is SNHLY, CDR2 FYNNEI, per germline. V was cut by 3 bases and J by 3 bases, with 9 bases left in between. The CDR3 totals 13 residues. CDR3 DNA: TGTGCCAGCAGTGACGGGGATTTCTACGAGCAGTACTTC. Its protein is CASSDGDFYEQYF.

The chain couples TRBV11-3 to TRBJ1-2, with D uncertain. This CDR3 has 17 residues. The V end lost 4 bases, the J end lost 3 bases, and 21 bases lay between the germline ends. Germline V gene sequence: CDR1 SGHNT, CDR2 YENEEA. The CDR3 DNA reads TGTGCCAGCAGCTATGGCGTCGGGGTCCAGTTTGACTATGGCTACACCTTC. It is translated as CASSYGVGVQFDYGYTF.

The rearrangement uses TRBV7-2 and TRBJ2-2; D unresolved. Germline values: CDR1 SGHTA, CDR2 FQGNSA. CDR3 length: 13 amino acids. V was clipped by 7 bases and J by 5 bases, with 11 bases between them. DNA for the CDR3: TGTGCCAGCACCCTACAGCAGACCGGGGAGCTGTTTTTT. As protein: CASTLQQTGELFF.

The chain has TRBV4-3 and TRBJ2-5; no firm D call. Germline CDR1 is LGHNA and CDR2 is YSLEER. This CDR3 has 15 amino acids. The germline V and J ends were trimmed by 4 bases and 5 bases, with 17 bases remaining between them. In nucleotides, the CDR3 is TGCGCCAGCAGCCCCCCGACTTTGGAACGGGAGACCCAGTACTTC. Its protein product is CASSPPTLERETQYF.

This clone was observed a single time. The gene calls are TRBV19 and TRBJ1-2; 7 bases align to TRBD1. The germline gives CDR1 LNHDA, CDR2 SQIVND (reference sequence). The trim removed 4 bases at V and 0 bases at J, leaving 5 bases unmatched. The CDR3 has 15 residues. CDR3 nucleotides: TGTGCCAGTAGTAAAGGGGACAGATCTAACTATGGCTACACCTTC. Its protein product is CASSKGDRSNYGYTF.

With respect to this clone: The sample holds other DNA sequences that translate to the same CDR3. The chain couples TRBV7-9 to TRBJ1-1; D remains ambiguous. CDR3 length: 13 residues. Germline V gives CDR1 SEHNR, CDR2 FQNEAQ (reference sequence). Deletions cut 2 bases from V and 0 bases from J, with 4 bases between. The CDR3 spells CASSLRMNTEAFF. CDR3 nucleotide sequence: TGTGCCAGCAGCTTAAGAATGAACACTGAAGCTTTCTTT.